This T cell receptor (beta chain) derives from a study of chemoradiotherapy in HPV16-positive cancers. Study information: Candidate HPV-specific clones and shared TCR motifs came from a couple of HPV16-positive patients.

The method was immunoSEQ multiplex PCR; TCRdb's version includes in-frame clones alone and lacks a portion of them. Of some 7,700 clones listed, 55% to 80% are singletons. Germline trimming cut 5 bases from V and 2 bases from J; bases unmatched to any gene: 4. Germline values: CDR1 MNHEY, CDR2 SVGAGI. The CDR3 sequence is 15 residues long. Repertoires were sampled repeatedly during chemoradiotherapy. The sample was acquired from a patient who underwent chemoradiotherapy. This TCR came from a human donor with HPV-associated anogenital cancer. The chain carries TRBV6-5 and TRBJ1-3; 9 nucleotides match TRBD1. The CDR3 nucleotides read TGTGCCAGCAGTAGGGGGACAGGGACTGGAAACACCATATATTTT. Translating gives CASSRGTGTGNTIYF.